This TCR beta chain was identified in a study of T cells after yellow fever vaccination. Turning to the study itself: The SMART-Seq v4 Ultra Low Input method served to prepare the low-cell-number fractions.

This CDR3 region has 13 residues. Germline values: CDR1 SGHRS, CDR2 YFSETQ. V gave up 3 bases and J gave up 4 bases, with 9 bases separating them. Each CDR3 protein is one row after TCRdb ran MiXCR on the 5' RACE reads. The data contain about 320,000 distinct CDR3 sequences, approximately 12% of them seen just once; the ten biggest clones take up approximately 3.4%. In its sample, this clonotype was seen many times. The source of this sequence is a man between 18 and 35 years old who received the YFV17D yellow fever vaccine. The chain has TRBV5-1 and TRBJ2-3; weak D call: TRBD2 (7 bases). The sequenced sample was CD4+ T cells sorted from PBMCs, obtained 15 days after the yellow fever booster vaccination. The CDR3 coding sequence is TGCGCCAGCAGCTGGGAGGGGGCAGATACGCAGTATTTT. Protein product: CASSWEGADTQYF.